This T cell receptor beta chain came from a study of T cells in Graves' hyperthyroidism and ophthalmopathy. Across the whole study: Upon initial diagnosis and before any treatment, peripheral blood was collected.

Amplified regions were TCR beta CDR3 sequences from RNA transcripts. First-round RT-PCR of the TCR CDR3 relied on the HTBI primer set. TCRdb ran MiXCR on the multiplex PCR reads and lists one entry per CDR3 protein. The sample has about 350,000 distinct CDR3 sequences; nearly 15% are singletons. This clonotype was picked up a small number of times. Its antigen is undetermined. Germline CDR1 WSHSY, CDR2 SAAADI. V was shortened by 8 bases and J by 3 bases, with 11 bases between the two germline ends. This CDR3 is 12 amino acids long. General study results and limits: Ophthalmopathy could be told apart from stable hyperthyroidism with a 13 V-J model. Appearing also in blood were most of the thyroid clonotypes expanded above 0.001. The model predicted ophthalmopathy a median around 6.5 months before onset.

This clonotype was sampled from a woman aged 60 to 75 with Graves' ophthalmopathy. The V call is TRBV10-2, the J call TRBJ2-7; D tentatively reads TRBD1 or TRBD2 (5 bases each). The specimen sequenced was blood. The CDR3 is CASRDPNYEQYF. For the CDR3, the DNA is TGCGCCAGCCGGGACCCTAACTACGAGCAGTACTTC.